This T cell receptor (beta chain) was identified during a study of blood T cell repertoires in COVID-19. Original methodology: Cell counts per sample came from amplifying reference gene primers. Assay used: immunoSEQ multiplex PCR; TCRdb lists only in-frame clones, some missing. The V and J calls and clone size were taken over from that table, and D and trimming were inferred from the DNA. This table holds about 87,000 clones, 90% found once. Seattle cases were enrolled at active infection and followed longitudinally. This clone was seen a handful of times. Germline assignment: CDR1 KGHSH and CDR2 LQKENI. The CDR3 totals 16 residues. The junction had 6 bases not matched to a gene; V was cut back by 2 bases and J by 3 bases.

The sequenced material came from peripheral blood. The receptor was isolated from a young man with COVID-19, enrolled during active disease. J is TRBJ2-1 and V is TRBV18; 8 positions match TRBD1. CDR3 DNA sequence: TGTGCCAGCTCACCAAGTTTGGGGACAGGCTACAATGAGCAGTTCTTC. Encoded protein: CASSPSLGTGYNEQFF. Combining the CDR3 with reference TRBV18 and TRBJ2-1 gives the whole variable domain NAGVMQNPRHLVRRRGQEARLRCSPMKGHSHVYWYRQLPEEGLKFMVYLQKENIIDESGMPKERFSAEFPKEGPSILRIQQVVRGDSAAYFCASSPSLGTGYNEQFFGPGTRLTVL.